The 20 T cell receptor beta chains below all came from one sample that was sequenced in a study of blood T cells in healthy people across ages. It was with a sample-barcoded 5' primer and a J-beta primer mix that a second PCR of about 6 to 12 cycles was run. TCRdb passed the 5' RACE reads through MiXCR, listing each CDR3 protein once. This sample has about 1.8 million distinct CDR3 sequences, with around 50% found just once. Input material: blood. These receptors all stem from a middle-aged woman in good health.

The V gene is TRBV6-5, the J gene TRBJ1-6, with 7 bases identical to TRBD1. The CDR3 loop spans 13 amino acids. The germline gives CDR1 MNHEY, CDR2 SVGAGI. V was pared by 6 bases and J by 9 bases, with 5 bases of the junction left unmatched. The CDR3 loop is CASSRDRISPLHF. The DNA of the CDR3 is TGTGCCAGCAGCCGGGACAGAATTTCACCCCTCCACTTT.

This clonotype has only a few counts. The rearrangement links TRBV6-5 to TRBJ1-2; 7 bases fit TRBD1. The CDR3 runs to 14 residues. CDR1 and CDR2 (germline): MNHEY, SVGAGI. J gave up 4 bases and V 4 bases, and 6 bases lay outside the gene matches. DNA of the CDR3: TGTGCCAGCAGTTTAAACCGGGACAGCTATGGCTACACCTTC. Amino acids: CASSLNRDSYGYTF.

The J gene is TRBJ1-2, the V gene TRBV9; D might be TRBD1 (5 bases). The germline V gene encodes CDR1 SGDLS and CDR2 YYNGEE. V was shortened by 3 bases and J by 0 bases, with 9 bases between the two germline ends. This CDR3 is built from 14 residues. The CDR3 nucleotides are TGTGCCAGCAGCGGACAGACAGCTAACTATGGCTACACCTTC. Translated: CASSGQTANYGYTF.

Remarks on this clonotype: The germline gene is not matched at one end of the junction; a read error may be the cause. This chain links TRBV24-1 with TRBJ2-4, with D uncertain. This CDR3 is 15 amino acids long. CDR1 is KGHDR and CDR2 is SFDVKD in the germline V gene. Here the CDR3 reads CATGDSAEAKNIQYF. The CDR3 region has the DNA TGTGCCACCGGTGATTCCGCGGAAGCCAAAAACATTCAGTACTTC.

This clonotype was counted between two and nine times. The chain couples TRBV20-1 to TRBJ2-7; the match to TRBD1 covers 10 bases. The J call is doubtful: the DNA matches TRBJ2-5 better. This CDR3 contains 14 residues. Germline V gene data show CDR1 as DFQATT and CDR2 as SNEGSKA (reference sequence). CDR3 in amino acids: CSAIRGTGVETQYF. CDR3 nucleotides: TGCAGTGCGATCCGTGGGACAGGGGTAGAGACCCAGTACTTC.

This clonotype was counted a few times. CDR3 nucleotides: TGTGCCAGCAGCTTAAGGACAGGGTCGCAAGAGACCCAGTACTTC. Its protein is CASSLRTGSQETQYF. J is TRBJ2-5 and V is TRBV7-3; 8 nucleotides line up with TRBD1. Unmatched junction bases numbered 3, after V lost 1 base and J lost 2 bases. The CDR3 consists of 15 residues. CDR1 SGHTA and CDR2 FQGTGA come from the germline V gene.

The chain is built from TRBV28 and TRBJ1-2; TRBD1 matches at 7 bases. V trimming: 4 bases; J trimming: 8 bases; junction bases outside the gene matches: 13. The CDR3 consists of 15 residues. Germline V gene sequence: CDR1 MDHEN, CDR2 SYDVKM. The DNA for the CDR3 is TGTGCCAGCAGTTCGATCTGGGACAGCCTGGGGGGCTACACCTTC. Its protein product is CASSSIWDSLGGYTF.

Only one count was recorded for this clonotype. The V gene is TRBV27, the J gene TRBJ2-7, with 7 positions matching TRBD1. The germline gives CDR1 MNHEY, CDR2 SMNVEV (reference sequence). There are 14 residues in the CDR3. With 10 bases clipped from V and 4 bases from J, the junction kept 13 bases outside the gene matches. DNA for the CDR3: TGTGCCACCGCGCTCCGGGACAGCGGTTACGAGCAGTACTTC. Translating gives CATALRDSGYEQYF.

The V and J genes are TRBV7-2 and TRBJ2-3; 11 nucleotides align to TRBD2. CDR3 length: 15 amino acids. Germline lookup yields CDR1 SGHTA and CDR2 FQGNSA. The junction had 6 bases not matched to a gene; V was cut back by 5 bases and J by 5 bases. In DNA, the CDR3 is TGTGCCAGCAGCCATAGCGGGGGGGCCTTAGATACGCAGTATTTT. Protein sequence: CASSHSGGALDTQYF.

This clonotype was counted a few times. CDR3 sequence reads: CASSEGWDVSYEQYF. The CDR3 DNA sequence: TGTGCCAGCAGTGAGGGTTGGGACGTATCCTACGAGCAGTACTTC. The V call is TRBV25-1, the J call TRBJ2-7; D may be TRBD1 or TRBD2 (5 bases each). V lost 3 bases to trimming and J lost 1 base, with 13 bases between them. CDR1 and CDR2 from the germline V gene are MGHDK and SYGVNS. The CDR3 totals 15 residues.

J is TRBJ2-7 and V is TRBV2; weak D call: TRBD1 (6 bases). Germline CDR1 reads SNHLY; CDR2 reads FYNNEI. The CDR3 spans 11 residues. The V end lost 5 bases, the J end lost 10 bases, and 12 bases lay between the germline ends. CDR3 region: CASSSTGYQYF. CDR3 coding DNA: TGTGCCAGCAGTTCGACAGGATACCAGTACTTC.

This clonotype was detected only a few times. The chain is built from TRBV7-9 and TRBJ2-1, with 7 bases identical to TRBD1. The junction had 4 bases not matched to a gene; V was cut back by 5 bases and J by 9 bases. Germline V CDR1 and CDR2: SEHNR, FQNEAQ (reference sequence). The CDR3 runs to 12 residues. The CDR3 spells CASSGRQGEQFF. CDR3 DNA sequence: TGTGCCAGCAGCGGCCGACAGGGTGAGCAGTTCTTC.

The sample holds a few counts of this clonotype. The chain uses TRBV20-1 and TRBJ2-1, with 11 bases identical to TRBD2. The germline V gene has CDR1 DFQATT and CDR2 SNEGSKA (reference sequence). This CDR3 is built from 14 residues. V lost 0 bases to trimming and J lost 7 bases; unmatched junction nucleotides: 2. The CDR3 reads CSARDVAGGNEQFF. The CDR3 region has the DNA TGCAGTGCTAGAGATGTAGCGGGGGGGAATGAGCAGTTCTTC.

This clonotype turned up a few times. This sequence joins TRBV12-5 and TRBJ2-4; D remains unclear. The tail of the sequence fits TRBJ2-7 better, so the J call may be wrong. The germline V gene encodes CDR1 LGHNT and CDR2 FRNRAP. The CDR3 has 11 amino acids. As DNA, the CDR3 is TGTGCTAGTGTCCCCATGGACGAGCAGTACTTC. As protein: CASVPMDEQYF.

In the case of this clonotype: One junction end disagrees with the germline gene, perhaps due to a read error. This chain uses TRBV27 with TRBJ1-6; 9 positions agree with TRBD1. CDR3 length: 15 amino acids. Germline V gene lookup returns CDR1 MNHEY and CDR2 SMNVEV (reference sequence). CDR3 sequence (DNA): TGTACCAGCACCCCACAGGGGGCTCCTTTTTCACCCCTCCACTTT. Protein sequence: CTSTPQGAPFSPLHF.

The chain recombines TRBV13 with TRBJ2-7; D is undetermined. The ends were cut back, 5 bases at V and 7 bases at J, with 12 bases in the middle. The germline CDR1 and CDR2 sequences are PRHDT and FYEKMQ (reference sequence). This CDR3 spans 12 amino acids. The CDR3 region is CASSLLGIEQYF. In nucleotides, the CDR3 is TGTGCCAGCAGCCTCCTGGGGATTGAGCAGTACTTC.

This clonotype was counted once. The chain couples TRBV28 to TRBJ2-7; 9 bases agree with TRBD1. This CDR3 is built from 16 residues. V was clipped by 8 bases and J by 5 bases; unmatched bases: 16. Germline CDR1 MDHEN, CDR2 SYDVKM. The CDR3 loop is CASGGPTGGGFNEQYF. The CDR3 region has the DNA TGTGCCAGCGGGGGGCCTACAGGGGGCGGGTTCAACGAGCAGTACTTC.

About this clonotype itself: One base away lies a much larger clone, so this may be a sequencing read error. The V and J genes are TRBV28 and TRBJ2-7; D is undetermined. Matching the DNA end better, TRBJ2-5 makes the J call doubtful. Germline lookup yields CDR1 MDHEN and CDR2 SYDVKM. This CDR3 is 13 amino acids long. The CDR3 DNA reads as TGTGCCAGCAGTATCAGTCTCTCCGGGACCCAGTACTTC. This translates into CASSISLSGTQYF.

This clonotype was detected only a few times. CDR3 residues: CASSLPPSGGKTYNEQFF. Written as DNA, the CDR3 is TGTGCCAGCAGCTTACCCCCATCAGGGGGCAAGACCTACAATGAGCAGTTCTTC. The V gene is TRBV7-3, the J gene TRBJ2-1; 8 nucleotides match TRBD1. CDR1 and CDR2 (germline): SGHTA, FQGTGA. The CDR3 covers 18 residues. The ends lost 2 bases at V and 2 bases at J; junction bases unmatched: 11.

The chain combines TRBV7-9 with TRBJ2-7; D may be TRBD2 (6 bases). Trimming removed 1 base from V and 0 bases from J, with 10 bases in between. The CDR3 contains 15 residues. Germline V gene sequence: CDR1 SEHNR, CDR2 FQNEAQ (reference sequence). The CDR3 protein is CASSLGRGYSYEQYF. The CDR3, as DNA: TGTGCCAGCAGCTTAGGTCGGGGGTACTCCTACGAGCAGTACTTC.